Listed here is a single TCR beta chain. The data are from a study of identical twins. TCRdb fed the 5' RACE reads into MiXCR, producing one record per CDR3 protein. The sample holds some 760,000 distinct CDR3 sequences; 15% to 20% are singletons and the top ten take about an eighth. The germline V gene encodes CDR1 SEHNR and CDR2 FQNEAQ (reference sequence). Between the trimmed V and J ends, which lost 7 bases and 3 bases, there was a span of 13 bases. This CDR3 contains 13 residues. These same data were also listed under a study on T cells expressing NK-cell markers. From that report: A range of roughly 1.0-8% of CD8+ T cells consisted of dominant NKG2C+ clonotypes in 5 or 6 donors.

This clonotype was obtained from a woman aged 18-29 years in good health. The sequenced material came from PBMCs. V usage is TRBV7-9 and J usage is TRBJ2-7; TRBD1 might be the D (6 bases). The CDR3 DNA sequence: TGTGCCAGCACACGGGACATCGACTACGAGCAGTACTTC. Amino acid sequence: CASTRDIDYEQYF.